This T cell receptor (beta chain) was captured in a study of blood T cell repertoires in COVID-19. Participants, 18 to 89 years old, spanned more than 20 US areas. Cohorts were determined from participant-reported clinical history. The CDR3 runs to 14 residues. Germline CDR1 is LNHDA and CDR2 is SQIVND (reference sequence). V lost 4 bases to trimming and J lost 5 bases; unmatched junction nucleotides: 7. Sequencing was performed with immunoSEQ multiplex PCR; in TCRdb, only in-frame clones are kept and a portion is missing. The profile shows 300,000 to 500,000 clones, 88% of them singletons. Input material: PBMCs or T cells enriched from blood (not recorded which). The sequence came from a middle-aged woman with acute COVID-19. The chain uses TRBV19 and TRBJ1-1, with TRBD1 matching 7 bases. CDR3 nucleotides: TGTGCCAGTAGTACCGAACAGGGGCGGACTGAAGCTTTCTTT. This translates into CASSTEQGRTEAFF.